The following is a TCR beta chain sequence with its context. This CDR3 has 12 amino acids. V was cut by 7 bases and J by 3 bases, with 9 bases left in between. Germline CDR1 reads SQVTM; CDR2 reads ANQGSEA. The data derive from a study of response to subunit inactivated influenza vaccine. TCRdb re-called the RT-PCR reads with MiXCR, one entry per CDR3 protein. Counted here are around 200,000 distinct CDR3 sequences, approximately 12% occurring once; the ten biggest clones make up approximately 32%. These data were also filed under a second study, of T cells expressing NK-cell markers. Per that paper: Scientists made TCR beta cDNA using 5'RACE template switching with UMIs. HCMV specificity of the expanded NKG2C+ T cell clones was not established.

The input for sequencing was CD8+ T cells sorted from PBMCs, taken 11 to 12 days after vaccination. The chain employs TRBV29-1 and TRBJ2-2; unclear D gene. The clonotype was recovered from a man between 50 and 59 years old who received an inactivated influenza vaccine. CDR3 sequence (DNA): TGCAGCGCCCCTAGGGACACCGGGGAGCTGTTTTTT. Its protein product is CSAPRDTGELFF.